This T cell receptor (beta chain) derives from a study of blood T cell repertoires in COVID-19. Overall study context: The analysed material was cDNA or gDNA that came from T cells, B-cell-depleted T cells, or PBMCs.

TCRdb keeps only in-frame clones here, not all; method: immunoSEQ multiplex PCR. The sample consists of under 35,000 clones, about 89% of them appearing once. A single count supports this clone. Germline V gene sequence: CDR1 WNHNN, CDR2 SYGVQD (reference sequence). The CDR3 sequence is 14 residues long. After removal of 8 bases from V and 4 bases from J, the junction contained 8 bases not matched to a gene. Sequenced sample: peripheral blood. The sequence came from a man aged 70 or older with active COVID-19. The chain uses TRBV10-1 and TRBJ2-3; 8 bases map to TRBD2. CDR3 protein: CASRKREKADTQYF. CDR3 in DNA: TGCGCCAGCCGGAAGCGGGAGAAGGCAGATACGCAGTATTTT.